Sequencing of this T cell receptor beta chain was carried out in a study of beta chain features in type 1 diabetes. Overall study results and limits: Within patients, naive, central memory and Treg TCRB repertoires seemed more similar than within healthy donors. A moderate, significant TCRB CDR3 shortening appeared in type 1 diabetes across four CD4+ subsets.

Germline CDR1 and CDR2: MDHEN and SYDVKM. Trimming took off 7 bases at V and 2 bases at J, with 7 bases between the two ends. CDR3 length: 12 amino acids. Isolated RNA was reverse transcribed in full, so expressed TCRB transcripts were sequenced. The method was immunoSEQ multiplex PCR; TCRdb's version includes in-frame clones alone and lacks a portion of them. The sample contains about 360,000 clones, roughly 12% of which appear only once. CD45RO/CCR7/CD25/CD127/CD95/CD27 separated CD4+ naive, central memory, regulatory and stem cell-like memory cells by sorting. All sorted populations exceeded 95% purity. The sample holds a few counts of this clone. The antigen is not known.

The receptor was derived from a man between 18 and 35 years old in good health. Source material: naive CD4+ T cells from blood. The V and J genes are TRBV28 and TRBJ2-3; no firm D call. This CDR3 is CASTPNTDTQYF. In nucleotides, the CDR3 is TGTGCCAGCACCCCTAACACAGATACGCAGTATTTT.